The 17 T cell receptor beta chains given below trace back to one sample, sequenced in a study of shared clonotypes between healthy human individuals (dated by TCRdb to the early 2020s). The library relied on the immunoSEQ multiplex PCR assay. The table comes from immuneACCESS by way of TCRdb, which keeps in-frame sequences with V and J called. Part of the clones is missing from these tables; in studies checked, under half for an unresolved V gene and the rest for unknown reasons. This sample is represented by roughly 2 million clones; 90% to 95% of them were singletons. More than 0.1% of the sample belongs to the ten largest clones. Material: naive CD4+ T cells sorted from blood. Reading the label with the study, this specimen's cell subset or site is: CD45RA+ positively selected. These receptors originate from a man younger than 35 in good health.

The gene calls are TRBV10-3 and TRBJ2-1; D uncertain. CDR1 and CDR2 from the germline V gene are ENHRY and SYGVKD. The CDR3 has 15 residues. The V and J ends lost 6 bases and 4 bases respectively, with 16 bases between them. CDR3 nucleotides: TGTGCCATCAGAAACCGGGTTCCTCCTTACAATGAGCAGTTCTTC. Translated: CAIRNRVPPYNEQFF.

V usage is TRBV30 and J usage is TRBJ2-4; 10 positions agree with TRBD2. Germline assignment: CDR1 GTSNPN and CDR2 SVGIG (reference sequence). Unmatched junction bases numbered 12, after V lost 0 bases and J lost 1 base. The CDR3 extends over 19 amino acids. The CDR3 DNA reads as TGTGCCTGGAGTGTTTCCAGGACTAGCGGCCCTAAGGCCAAAAACATTCAGTACTTC. Translation: CAWSVSRTSGPKAKNIQYF.

The table lists this clone with a count of one. The chain joins TRBV4-3 to TRBJ2-7; D is ambiguous. The CDR3 totals 13 residues. Germline CDR1 LGHNA, CDR2 YSLEER. V lost 5 bases to trimming and J lost 0 bases, with 8 bases between them. The DNA of the CDR3 is TGCGCCAGCAGCTGGATTCTCTCCTACGAGCAGTACTTC. It specifies CASSWILSYEQYF.

The chain recombines TRBV10-3 with TRBJ2-5; weak D call: TRBD2 (7 bases). Germline V gene sequence: CDR1 ENHRY, CDR2 SYGVKD. The CDR3 spans 15 residues. Between the trimmed V and J ends, which lost 0 bases and 7 bases, there was a span of 15 bases. This CDR3 is CAISESGGGPVTQYF. CDR3 nucleotides: TGTGCCATCAGTGAGTCGGGAGGGGGGCCGGTGACCCAGTACTTC.

The chain is built from TRBV7-6 and TRBJ2-2; D is unclear. The V end was cut by 1 base, the J end by 3 bases, with 15 bases between. Germline loops: CDR1 SGHVS, CDR2 FNYEAQ. This CDR3 has 17 residues. CDR3 in amino acids: CASSLEIAQSDTGELFF. DNA for the CDR3: TGTGCCAGCAGCTTAGAGATAGCCCAGTCGGACACCGGGGAGCTGTTTTTT.

V gene TRBV5-1 combines with J gene TRBJ2-3, with D possibly matching TRBD1 (5 bases). The CDR3 is 16 residues long. Germline loops: CDR1 SGHRS, CDR2 YFSETQ. The ends were cut back, 0 bases at V and 0 bases at J, with 11 bases in the middle. The CDR3 nucleotides are TGCGCCAGCAGCTTGGAGGGGCGGCCTAGCACAGATACGCAGTATTTT. The encoded protein is CASSLEGRPSTDTQYF.

This clone was seen once. The chain's CDR3 is CASSLVPTLADPYEQYF. The CDR3 bases are TGTGCCAGCAGCTTAGTACCGACTCTAGCGGATCCCTACGAGCAGTACTTC. The gene calls are TRBV7-2 and TRBJ2-7, with TRBD2 identical over 7 bases. Germline CDR1 reads SGHTA; CDR2 reads FQGNSA. The CDR3 length is 17 residues. The J segment lost 2 bases and the V segment lost 1 base, leaving 11 bases of the junction unmatched.

Remarks on this clone: Other DNA sequences in this sample translate to the same CDR3. V is TRBV6-5 and J is TRBJ1-4; D is uncertain. The CDR3 is 14 residues long. Trimming took off 3 bases at V and 4 bases at J, with 9 bases between the two ends. CDR1 is MNHEY and CDR2 is SVGAGI in the germline V gene. CDR3 DNA sequence: TGTGCCAGCAGTTATGGTCGGTTTAATGAAAAACTGTTTTTT. Residues: CASSYGRFNEKLFF.

This sequence joins TRBV30 and TRBJ2-5; 8 bases match TRBD1. The CDR3 sequence is 13 residues long. The V segment lost 1 base and the J segment 5 bases; nucleotides outside the gene matches: 3. The germline CDR1 and CDR2 sequences are GTSNPN and SVGIG (reference sequence). The CDR3 loop is CAWSAGGAETQYF. The CDR3 nucleotides read TGTGCCTGGAGTGCAGGGGGCGCGGAGACCCAGTACTTC.

This chain's CDR3 is CASMEVRSNTGELFF. The DNA of the CDR3 is TGCGCCAGCATGGAGGTCAGATCAAACACCGGGGAGCTGTTTTTT. This chain joins TRBV5-1 and TRBJ2-2, with D possibly matching TRBD2 (5 bases). The V and J ends lost 6 bases and 2 bases respectively, with 14 bases between them. The V gene's germline CDR1 is SGHRS and CDR2 YFSETQ. The CDR3 runs 15 residues.

This chain's CDR3 is CAISGNSGGAGNEQFF. The CDR3 DNA reads as TGTGCCATCAGTGGTAATAGCGGGGGGGCCGGCAATGAGCAGTTCTTC. V gene TRBV10-3 combines with J gene TRBJ2-1; 11 bases align to TRBD2. V trimming: 4 bases; J trimming: 6 bases; junction bases outside the gene matches: 8. Germline CDR1 and CDR2: ENHRY and SYGVKD. The CDR3 length is 16 residues.

V gene TRBV19 combines with J gene TRBJ2-7; D unclear. The CDR3 is 15 amino acids. The V end lost 4 bases, the J end lost 2 bases, and 15 bases lay between the germline ends. Germline-derived CDR1 and CDR2 are LNHDA and SQIVND (reference sequence). The CDR3, as DNA: TGTGCCAGTAGTAAAACAACATTTCCTCCCTACGAGCAGTACTTC. This sequence encodes CASSKTTFPPYEQYF.

This chain uses TRBV5-1 with TRBJ2-1; tentative D call: TRBD2 (7 bases). The V end lost 2 bases, the J end lost 2 bases, and 11 bases lay between the germline ends. The CDR3 contains 15 residues. Germline V gene lookup returns CDR1 SGHRS and CDR2 YFSETQ. The CDR3 sequence: CASSLRGGTYNEQFF. The CDR3 DNA sequence: TGCGCCAGCAGCTTAAGGGGGGGAACCTACAATGAGCAGTTCTTC.

This clone appeared once. The chain has TRBV25-1 and TRBJ1-3, with unresolved D. CDR3 length equals 11 residues. The germline V and J ends were trimmed by 4 bases and 8 bases, with 6 bases remaining between them. Germline CDR1 is MGHDK and CDR2 is SYGVNS. The CDR3 region is CASSAVYTIYF. In DNA form, the CDR3 reads TGTGCCAGCAGTGCGGTGTACACCATATATTTT.

The gene calls are TRBV18 and TRBJ1-4; 11 bases are a match to TRBD1. The length of the CDR3 is 15 residues. V trimming: 2 bases; J trimming: 5 bases; junction bases outside the gene matches: 1. Germline CDR1 is KGHSH and CDR2 is LQKENI. The CDR3 DNA is TGTGCCAGCTCACCATGGGACAGGGGGAATGAAAAACTGTTTTTT. Protein: CASSPWDRGNEKLFF.

The chain has TRBV7-9 and TRBJ1-3; 8 positions match TRBD1. CDR3 length equals 17 residues. Germline V gene lookup returns CDR1 SEHNR and CDR2 FQNEAQ (reference sequence). J was trimmed by 0 bases and V by 4 bases; bases with no gene match: 8. The CDR3 DNA reads TGTGCCAGCAGCTCAGAAAGGACAGGGCTCTCTGGAAACACCATATATTTT. This codes for CASSSERTGLSGNTIYF.

This clone was seen a few times. The chain is built from TRBV21-1 and TRBJ1-2; the table's D call, TRBD1, was not checked against the DNA. TRBV21-1 is a listed pseudogene. This CDR3 has 9 residues. The CDR3 sequence: CASGHGYTF. CDR3 bases: TGTGCCAGCGGCCATGGCTACACCTTC.